This T cell receptor beta chain derives from a study of cytomegalovirus exposure and HLA in healthy donors. A note on this clone: Its cognate antigen is unknown.

V gave up 4 bases and J gave up 7 bases, with 10 bases separating them. Germline values: CDR1 LGHNA, CDR2 YNFKEQ. The CDR3 consists of 13 residues. The PCR ran on 60 Vbeta and 13 Jbeta primers. Only in-frame clones appear in the TCRdb table, and some are missing; sequencing was by immunoSEQ multiplex PCR. The data contain about 120,000 clones, roughly 76% of them singletons. Notes on the study in general: It was reported that the classifier diagnosed cytomegalovirus status with high specificity and sensitivity in both the original and validation cohorts. Common viral pathogens were later found to be apparently linked to several of the most significant clusters.

Input material: PBMCs. The genes are TRBV4-2 and TRBJ2-2; the D gene is possibly TRBD2 (7 bases). The receptor was derived from a woman aged 50 to 60 in good health and CMV-seronegative. The CDR3 DNA sequence: TGTGCCAGCAGCCTAGGGGGGGTCGGGGAGCTGTTTTTT. Its protein is CASSLGGVGELFF.